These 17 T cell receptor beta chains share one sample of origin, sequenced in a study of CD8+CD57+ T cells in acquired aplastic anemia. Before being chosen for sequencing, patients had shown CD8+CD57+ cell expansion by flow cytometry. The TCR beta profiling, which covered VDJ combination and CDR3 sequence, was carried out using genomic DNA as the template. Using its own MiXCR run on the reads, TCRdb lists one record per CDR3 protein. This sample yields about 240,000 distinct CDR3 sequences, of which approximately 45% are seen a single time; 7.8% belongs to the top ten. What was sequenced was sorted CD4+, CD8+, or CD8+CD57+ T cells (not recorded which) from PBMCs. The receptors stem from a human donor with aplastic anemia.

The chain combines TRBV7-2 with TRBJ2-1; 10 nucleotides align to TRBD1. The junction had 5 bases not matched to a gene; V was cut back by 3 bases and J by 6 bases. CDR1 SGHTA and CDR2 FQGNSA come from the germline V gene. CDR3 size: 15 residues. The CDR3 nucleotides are TGTGCCAGCAGCTTTAGTCGGGACAGGGGCAATGAGCAGTTCTTC. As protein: CASSFSRDRGNEQFF.

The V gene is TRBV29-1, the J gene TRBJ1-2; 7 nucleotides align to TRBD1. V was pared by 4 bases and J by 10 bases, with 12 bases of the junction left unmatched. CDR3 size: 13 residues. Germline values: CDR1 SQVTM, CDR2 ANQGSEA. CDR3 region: CSVGLGSRGFYTF. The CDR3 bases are TGCAGCGTTGGATTGGGGTCCAGGGGGTTCTACACCTTC.

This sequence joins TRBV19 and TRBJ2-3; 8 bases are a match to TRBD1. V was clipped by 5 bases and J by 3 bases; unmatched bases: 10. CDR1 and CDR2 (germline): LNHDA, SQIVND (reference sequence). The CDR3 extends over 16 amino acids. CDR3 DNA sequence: TGTGCCAGTAGTTCCCCATGGGGACAGGTGACAGATACGCAGTATTTT. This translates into CASSSPWGQVTDTQYF.

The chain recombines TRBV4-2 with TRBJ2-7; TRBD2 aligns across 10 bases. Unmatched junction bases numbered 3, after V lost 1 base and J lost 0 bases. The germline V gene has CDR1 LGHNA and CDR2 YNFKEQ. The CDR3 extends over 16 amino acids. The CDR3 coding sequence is TGTGCCAGCAGCCAAGGGACTAGCGGTAGCTCCTACGAGCAGTACTTC. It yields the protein CASSQGTSGSSYEQYF.

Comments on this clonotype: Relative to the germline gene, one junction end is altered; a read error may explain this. DNA for the CDR3: TGCGGCGTCGAAGCTGCTACCGACAGCTCCTACGAGCAGTACTTC. Its translation is CGVEAATDSSYEQYF. The V and J genes are TRBV29-1 and TRBJ2-7; D might be TRBD1 (5 bases). From germline, CDR1 is SQVTM and CDR2 ANQGSEA. The CDR3 sequence is 15 residues long.

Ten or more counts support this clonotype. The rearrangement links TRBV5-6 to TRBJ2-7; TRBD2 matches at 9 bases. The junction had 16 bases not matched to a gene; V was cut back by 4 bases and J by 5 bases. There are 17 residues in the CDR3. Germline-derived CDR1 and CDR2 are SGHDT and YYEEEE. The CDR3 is CASSPVRRGGPENEQYF. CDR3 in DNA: TGTGCCAGCAGCCCAGTAAGGCGGGGGGGGCCCGAAAACGAGCAGTACTTC.

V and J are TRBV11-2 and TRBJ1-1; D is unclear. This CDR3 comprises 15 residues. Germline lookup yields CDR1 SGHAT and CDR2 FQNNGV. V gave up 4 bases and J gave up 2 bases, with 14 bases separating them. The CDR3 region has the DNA TGTGCCAGCAGCTCCTGGACGGGGAGAAACACTGAAGCTTTCTTT. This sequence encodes CASSSWTGRNTEAFF. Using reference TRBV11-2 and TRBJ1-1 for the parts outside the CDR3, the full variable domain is EAGVAQSPRYKIIEKRQSVAFWCNPISGHATLYWYQQILGQGPKLLIQFQNNGVVDDSQLPKDRFSAERLKGVDSTLKIQPAKLEDSAVYLCASSSWTGRNTEAFFGQGTRLTVV.

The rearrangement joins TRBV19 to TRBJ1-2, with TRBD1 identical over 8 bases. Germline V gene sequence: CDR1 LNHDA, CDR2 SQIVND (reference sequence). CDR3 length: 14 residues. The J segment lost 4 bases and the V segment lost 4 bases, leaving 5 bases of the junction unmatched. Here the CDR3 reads CASSTDRGSYGYTF. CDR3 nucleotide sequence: TGTGCCAGTAGTACAGACAGGGGAAGCTATGGCTACACCTTC.

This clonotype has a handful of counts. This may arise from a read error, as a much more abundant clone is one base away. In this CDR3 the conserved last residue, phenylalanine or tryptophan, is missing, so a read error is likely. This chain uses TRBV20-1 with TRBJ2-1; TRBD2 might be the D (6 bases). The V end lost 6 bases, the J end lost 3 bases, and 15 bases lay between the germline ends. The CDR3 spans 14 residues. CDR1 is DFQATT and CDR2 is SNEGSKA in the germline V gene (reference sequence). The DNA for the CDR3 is TGCAGTGCCCGGGGACTGGACTTCTACAATGAGCAGTTCCTC. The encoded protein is CSARGLDFYNEQFL.

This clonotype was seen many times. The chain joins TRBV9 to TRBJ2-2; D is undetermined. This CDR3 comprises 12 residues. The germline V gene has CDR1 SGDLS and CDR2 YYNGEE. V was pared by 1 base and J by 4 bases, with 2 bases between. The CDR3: CASSVLTGELFF. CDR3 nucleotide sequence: TGTGCCAGCAGCGTACTCACCGGGGAGCTGTTTTTT.

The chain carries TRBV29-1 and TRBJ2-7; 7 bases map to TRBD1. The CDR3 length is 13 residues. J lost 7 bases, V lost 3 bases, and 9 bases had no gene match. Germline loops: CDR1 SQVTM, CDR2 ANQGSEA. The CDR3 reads CSVDAAGGLEQYF. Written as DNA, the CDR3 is TGCAGCGTTGATGCGGCAGGGGGTCTGGAGCAGTACTTC.

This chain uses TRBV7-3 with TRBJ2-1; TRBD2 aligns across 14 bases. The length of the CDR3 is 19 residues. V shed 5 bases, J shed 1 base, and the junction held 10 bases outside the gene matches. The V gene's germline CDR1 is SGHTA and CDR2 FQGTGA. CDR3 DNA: TGTGCCAGCAGCCCTCCGGGACTAGCGGGAGAAGGATCCTACAATGAGCAGTTCTTC. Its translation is CASSPPGLAGEGSYNEQFF.

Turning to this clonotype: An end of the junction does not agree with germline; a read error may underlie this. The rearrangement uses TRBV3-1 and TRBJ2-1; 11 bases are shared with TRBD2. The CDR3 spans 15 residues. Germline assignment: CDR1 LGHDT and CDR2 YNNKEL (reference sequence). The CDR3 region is CASSQTSGGYNGQFF. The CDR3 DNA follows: TGTGCCAGCAGCCAAACTAGCGGGGGTTACAATGGGCAGTTCTTC.

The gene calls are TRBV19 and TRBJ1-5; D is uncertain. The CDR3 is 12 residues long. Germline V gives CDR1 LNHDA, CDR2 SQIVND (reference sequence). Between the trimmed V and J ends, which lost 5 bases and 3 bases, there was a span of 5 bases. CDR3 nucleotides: TGTGCCAGTAGTGGGCCCAATCAGCCCCAGCATTTT. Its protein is CASSGPNQPQHF.

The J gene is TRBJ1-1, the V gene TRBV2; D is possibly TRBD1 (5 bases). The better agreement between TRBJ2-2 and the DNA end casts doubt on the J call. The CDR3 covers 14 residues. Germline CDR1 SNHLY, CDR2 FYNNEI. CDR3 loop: CASRIDSNTGELFF. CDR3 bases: TGTGCCAGCAGGATCGACAGCAACACCGGGGAGCTGTTTTTT.

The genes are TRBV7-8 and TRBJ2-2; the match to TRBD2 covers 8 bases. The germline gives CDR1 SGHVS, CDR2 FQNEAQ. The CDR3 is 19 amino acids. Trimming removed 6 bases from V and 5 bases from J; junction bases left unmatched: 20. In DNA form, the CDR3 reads TGTGCCAGCAGTACCCCCCGAGCGGGAGAGTCAAGAGTAACCGGGGAGCTGTTTTTT. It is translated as CASSTPRAGESRVTGELFF.

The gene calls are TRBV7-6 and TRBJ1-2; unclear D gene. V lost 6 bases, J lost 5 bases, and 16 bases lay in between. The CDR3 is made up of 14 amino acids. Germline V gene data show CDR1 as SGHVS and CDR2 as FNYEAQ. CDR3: CASSFRVLKYGYTF. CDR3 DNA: TGTGCCAGCAGTTTTCGGGTCCTGAAATATGGCTACACCTTC.